A selection of T cell receptor beta chains follows, all from one sample in a study of OX40 agonist ivuxolimab in advanced cancers. Measured with immunoSEQ multiplex PCR; TCRdb has only the in-frame clones, and not every one. Of just under 95,000 clones listed, 87% are singletons. The source material was CD4+ or CD8+ T cells sorted from blood, sampled in a trial of the OX40 agonist ivuxolimab. The receptor source for this set is an adult with an advanced solid tumor such as melanoma, head and neck, liver or kidney cancer. Each CDR3 is given with its conserved first and last residue. Fields, in order: J gene, V gene, D gene, clone size, CDR3 DNA, CDR3 protein. A D gene is named only where the DNA matches it firmly. Rows may omit the clone size; those that give it use once, few, many or a size class.

>TRBJ1-6|TRBV19|.|.
TGTGCCAGTAGTATAAAACAGGGTCGGACCTGGAATTCACCCCTCCACTTT
CASSIKQGRTWNSPLHF
>TRBJ1-2|TRBV27|TRBD1|.
TGTGCCAGCAGTTTAAGGTGGGGACAGGTCGAGTTCTATGGCTACACCTTC
CASSLRWGQVEFYGYTF
>TRBJ2-6|TRBV11-2|.|few
TGTGCCAGCAGCTTAGGAGCAGGGAGCTCTGGGGCCAACGTCCTGACTTTC
CASSLGAGSSGANVLTF
>TRBJ2-5|TRBV11-2|.|.
TGTGCCAGCAGCTTTTCGGGGAAAGAGACCCAGTACTTC
CASSFSGKETQYF
>TRBJ2-7|TRBV29-1|.|once
TGCAGCGCCAGGAGCTCCTACGAGCAGTACTTC
CSARSSYEQYF
>TRBJ1-4|TRBV30|.|.
TGTGCCTGGAGCGTTAAGGGCCTCGTGGGAAAACTGTTTTTT
CAWSVKGLVGKLFF
>TRBJ2-2|TRBV15|.|.
TGTGCCACCAGCAGAGTAACGGACACCGGGACCGGGGAGCTGTTTTTT
CATSRVTDTGTGELFF
>TRBJ2-3|TRBV27|.|.
TGTGCCAGCAGTGGACAGACCAACACAGATACGCAGTATTTT
CASSGQTNTDTQYF
>TRBJ1-5|TRBV18|.|.
TGTGCCAGCTCATTACAAGACAATCAGCCCCAGCATTTT
CASSLQDNQPQHF
>TRBJ2-3|TRBV4-2|.|.
TGTGCCAGCAGCCAAGTAGATAGCAAGGATACGCAGTATTTT
CASSQVDSKDTQYF
>TRBJ2-5|TRBV11-2|.|.
TGTGCCAGCAGCTTGCCCGGTGCAGAGACCCAGTACTTC
CASSLPGAETQYF
>TRBJ1-2|TRBV14|TRBD1|.
TGTGCCAGCAGCCAGAGAGGGACAGATTATGGCTACACCTTC
CASSQRGTDYGYTF
>TRBJ1-1|TRBV19|TRBD1|.
TGTGCCAGTAGTACTCCCCGCGGTGGCAGGGGGCGAACTGAAGCTTTCTTT
CASSTPRGGRGRTEAFF
>TRBJ1-1|TRBV6-1|TRBD1|.
TGTGCCAGCAGTGTGGGGACAGTGAGCCGGGGGACTGAAGCTTTCTTT
CASSVGTVSRGTEAFF
>TRBJ1-6|TRBV2|TRBD1|few
TGTGCCAGCAGGGGGACGACAGGGGGCCATTCACCCCTCCACTTT
CASRGTTGGHSPLHF
>TRBJ2-2|TRBV19|.|.
TGTGCCAGTAGTAAGGGTGCGGGACGCTCGTTTGGCACCGGGGAGCTGTTTTTT
CASSKGAGRSFGTGELFF
>TRBJ1-1|TRBV6-4|.|.
TGTGCCAGCAGTGAGGACGGCGACACTGAAGCTTTCTTT
CASSEDGDTEAFF
>TRBJ2-5|TRBV10-3|.|.
TGTGCCATCAGTGTTGGGCGGGGTGCTCAAGAGACCCAGTACTTC
CAISVGRGAQETQYF
>TRBJ2-1|TRBV6-1|.|.
TGTGCCAGCAGTGGGGCGGGGTCTTTGAATGAGCAGTTCTTC
CASSGAGSLNEQFF
>TRBJ2-7|TRBV7-9|.|few
TGTGCCAGCAGCTTAGTACCGGGGGCCGGCTACGAGCAGTACTTC
CASSLVPGAGYEQYF
>TRBJ1-5|TRBV27|.|.
TGTGCCAGCAGTTTATCCCCCGACGGTAGCAATCAGCCCCAGCATTTT
CASSLSPDGSNQPQHF
>TRBJ2-3|TRBV7-2|.|.
TGTGCCAGCAGCTTAGTCCGGGGAGGTGATACGCAGTATTTT
CASSLVRGGDTQYF
>TRBJ1-1|TRBV30|.|.
TGTGCCTGGACCCAAAGGGCCCGGGGGACTGAAGCTTTCTTT
CAWTQRARGTEAFF
>TRBJ1-1|TRBV4-1|.|few
TGCGCCAGCAGCCACACAGGGATGGTGGCTTTCTTT
CASSHTGMVAFF
>TRBJ2-7|TRBV18|TRBD1|.
TGTGCCAGCTCGGACAGGTCCTACGAGCAGTACTTC
CASSDRSYEQYF
>TRBJ2-1|TRBV20-1|.|.
TGCAGTGCTAGATCGGACAATGAGCAGTTCTTC
CSARSDNEQFF
>TRBJ1-5|TRBV11-2|.|.
TGTGCCAGCAGCCTAGACAGTTATAGCAATCAGCCCCAGCATTTT
CASSLDSYSNQPQHF
>TRBJ2-3|TRBV18|.|.
TGTGCCAGCTCACGCGGAGATACGCAGTATTTT
CASSRGDTQYF
>TRBJ1-4|TRBV5-1|.|.
TGCGCCAGCAGCTTCAGTTCAACTAATGAAAAACTGTTTTTT
CASSFSSTNEKLFF
>TRBJ1-2|TRBV27|TRBD1|.
TGTGCCAGCAGTTTATACGTGGGACAGGATAACTATGGCTACACCTTC
CASSLYVGQDNYGYTF
>TRBJ1-6|TRBV7-9|TRBD1|.
TGTGCCAGCAGCACAGGGGGCACCAATTCACCCCTCCACTTT
CASSTGGTNSPLHF
>TRBJ1-1|TRBV5-6|.|.
TGTGCCAGCAGCTCCCCCGCTCTTATGGCCGGCGGAGTGAACACTGAAGCTTTCTTT
CASSSPALMAGGVNTEAFF
>TRBJ2-2|TRBV30|TRBD2|.
TGTGCCTGGAGTGTGGGCGGGGGGAACACCGGGGAGCTGTTTTTT
CAWSVGGGNTGELFF
>TRBJ1-4|TRBV5-8|.|.
TGTGCCAGCAGCTTAGGGGGGCTCGGTGAAAAACTGTTTTTT
CASSLGGLGEKLFF
>TRBJ1-1|TRBV6-6|.|.
TGTGCCAGCAGTTTGCCAATGAACACTGAAGCTTTCTTT
CASSLPMNTEAFF
>TRBJ2-1|TRBV5-1|TRBD1|once
TGCGCCAGCAGCTCCGGGACAGGGAACAATGAGCAGTTCTTC
CASSSGTGNNEQFF
>TRBJ1-1|TRBV11-1|.|.
TGTGCCAGCAGCGACATAGGAGGGAACACTGAAGCTTTCTTT
CASSDIGGNTEAFF
>TRBJ2-5|TRBV29-1|.|.
TGCAGCGTTGAAGTGTTGGAGACCCAGTACTTC
CSVEVLETQYF
>TRBJ2-3|TRBV5-1|TRBD2|.
TGCGCCAGCAGCTTAGAGACTAGCCAGACAGATACGCAGTATTTT
CASSLETSQTDTQYF
>TRBJ2-5|TRBV11-3|TRBD1|.
TGTGCCAGCAGCTTAGGAAAAGGGGGCGGTCAGCAAGAGACCCAGTACTTC
CASSLGKGGGQQETQYF
>TRBJ2-3|TRBV4-3|.|.
TGCGCCAGCAGCCAAGACGGGACAGATACGCAGTATTTT
CASSQDGTDTQYF
>TRBJ2-2|TRBV7-8|TRBD1|.
TGTGCCAGCAGCAGACGACAGGGGAGGAACACCGGGGAGCTGTTTTTT
CASSRRQGRNTGELFF
>TRBJ2-7|TRBV6-5|TRBD1|.
TGTGCCAGCAGTTCGCCGGGACAGGGTCGCTACGAGCAGTACTTC
CASSSPGQGRYEQYF
>TRBJ2-2|TRBV21-1|.|.
TGTGCCAGCAGCAAAGGGACAGGGGTAGCCACCGGGGAGCTGTTTTTT
CASSKGTGVATGELFF
>TRBJ2-7|TRBV12-2|.|once
TGTGCAAGTCGCTTAGGTTGGATTGAGGACAGGGGGCCCTACGAGCAGTACTTC
CASRLGWIEDRGPYEQYF
>TRBJ2-7|TRBV6-5|.|few
TGTGCCAGCAGTTACTCGACCGGCTACGAGCAGTACTTC
CASSYSTGYEQYF
>TRBJ1-2|TRBV2|.|few
TGTGCGAGCGGTGACTATGGCTACACCTTC
CASGDYGYTF
>TRBJ2-5|TRBV27|.|.
TGTGCCAGCAGTCGGGTCCTCTCCGAGGGGACCCAGTACTTC
CASSRVLSEGTQYF
>TRBJ1-1|TRBV30|.|.
TGTGCACAGGTCATACAGGAGATGAACACTGAAGCTTTCTTT
CAQVIQEMNTEAFF